This T cell receptor (beta chain) came from a study of monozygotic twins with inflammatory bowel disease. In the case of this clonotype: Its cognate antigen is unknown.

Findings and caveats of the study: Concordance status among twins (concordant versus discordant) showed no link to repertoire similarity, possibly from limited power.

Germline-derived CDR1 and CDR2 are SGHRS and YFSETQ. This CDR3 is 14 amino acids long. Each CDR3 protein gets one entry in TCRdb, which reprocessed the 5' RACE reads and gives no DNA. The sample table sets out approximately 330,000 distinct CDR3 sequences. The sample comprised blood. The rearrangement links TRBV5-1 to TRBJ2-3; without DNA, the TCRdb call of TRBD2 cannot be checked. The TCR originated in a human donor with ulcerative colitis or Crohn's disease, or a healthy co-twin of an affected twin (not recorded which). This chain's CDR3 is CASREGTSTDTQYF.